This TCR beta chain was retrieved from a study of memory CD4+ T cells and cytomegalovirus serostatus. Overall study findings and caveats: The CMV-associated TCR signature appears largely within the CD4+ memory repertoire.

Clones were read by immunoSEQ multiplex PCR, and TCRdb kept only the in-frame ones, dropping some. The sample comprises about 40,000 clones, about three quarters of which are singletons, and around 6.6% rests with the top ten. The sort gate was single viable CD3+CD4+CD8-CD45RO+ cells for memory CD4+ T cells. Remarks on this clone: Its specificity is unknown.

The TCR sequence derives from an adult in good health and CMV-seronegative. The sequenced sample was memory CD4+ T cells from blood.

CDR3 protein: CASSLERNNEQFF. The CDR3 region has the DNA TGTGCCAGCAGCTTAGAACGGAACAATGAGCAGTTCTTC. This chain connects TRBV11-2 to TRBJ2-1, with unresolved D. The CDR3 sequence is 13 residues long. V gave up 0 bases and J gave up 5 bases, with 5 bases separating them. Looked up from germline, CDR1 is SGHAT and CDR2 is FQNNGV.